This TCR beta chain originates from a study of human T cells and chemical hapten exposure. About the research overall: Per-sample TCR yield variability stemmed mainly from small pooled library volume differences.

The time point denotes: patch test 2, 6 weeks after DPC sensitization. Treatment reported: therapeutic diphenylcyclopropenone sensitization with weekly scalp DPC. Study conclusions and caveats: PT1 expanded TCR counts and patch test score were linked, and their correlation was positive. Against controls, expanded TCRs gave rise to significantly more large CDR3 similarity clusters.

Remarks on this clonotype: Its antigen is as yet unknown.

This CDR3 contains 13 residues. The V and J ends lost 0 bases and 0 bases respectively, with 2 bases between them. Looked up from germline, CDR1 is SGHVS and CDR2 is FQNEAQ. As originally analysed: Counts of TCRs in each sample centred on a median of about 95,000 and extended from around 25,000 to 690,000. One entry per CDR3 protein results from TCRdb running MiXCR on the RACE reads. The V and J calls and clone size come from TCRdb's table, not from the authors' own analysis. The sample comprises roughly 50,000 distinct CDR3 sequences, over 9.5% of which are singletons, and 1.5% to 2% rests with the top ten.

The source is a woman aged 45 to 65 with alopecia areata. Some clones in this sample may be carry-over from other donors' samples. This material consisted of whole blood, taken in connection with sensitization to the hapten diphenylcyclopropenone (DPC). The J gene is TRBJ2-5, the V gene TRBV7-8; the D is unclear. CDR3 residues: CASSLADQETQYF. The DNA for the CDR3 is TGTGCCAGCAGCTTAGCCGACCAAGAGACCCAGTACTTC.